This T cell receptor (beta chain) was captured in a study of T cells in Graves' hyperthyroidism and ophthalmopathy (dated 2019 in TCRdb). At the level of the whole study: Peripheral blood samples were taken at the time of initial diagnosis, prior to any treatment. The 90 or so discovery patients were randomly split 7:3 into training and test sets. The study also compared thyroid tissue and blood T-cell repertoires from five or six Graves' hyperthyroidism patients. After blood sampling, hyperthyroidism patients were treated with methimazole at a starting dose of 30 mg daily, and ophthalmopathy patients were treated with high-dose intravenous methylprednisolone. TCR Vbeta CDR3 sequencing of 130 to 150 peripheral blood samples (about 45 ophthalmopathy, 75 or so hyperthyroidism and approximately 17 progressor patients) is reported in the paper. Whether ophthalmopathy could be predicted prospectively was tested in an independent validation cohort made up of roughly 20 hyperthyroidism patients plus 17 patients who later progressed to ophthalmopathy. A discovery cohort of approximately 97 patients, approximately 44 with Graves' ophthalmopathy and roughly 59 with stable Graves' hyperthyroidism, was used to find distinguishing TCR V-J signatures.

This clonotype appeared many times. No antigen is known for it. No qualities accompany the bases; no much larger clone lies one base away. V and J are truncated by 1 base and 0 bases respectively, leaving an intervening sequence of 12 bases. Counted from cysteine to phenylalanine, this CDR3 has 16 amino acids. The kept DNA is CDR3 alone, 48 bases in frame from the first base. CDR1 and CDR2 (PRHDT, FYEKMQ) derive from the germline V gene (reference sequence). The TCR beta CDR3 regions were amplified from the RNA transcripts. The TCR CDR3 was subjected to a first round of RT-PCR using the HTBI primer set and the Qiagen OneStep RT-PCR kit. A second multiplex PCR round built the libraries, followed by size selection and purification. Paired-end sequencing of the libraries was performed with 100 bp reads on an Illumina HiSeq2000. The original pipeline was this. SOAPnuke was used to process the raw data, throwing out any read that contained adapters or uncalled bases, had a mean Phred below 15, or lacked an exact constant-primer or identifier match. COPE v1.2.5 was used to merge the high-quality paired reads, and each unique nucleotide sequence was defined as a clonotype. MiTCR v1.1 was used to align clonotypes to the IMGT TRBV, TRBD and TRBJ reference segments. The analysis was restricted to V-J combinations with a frequency above 0.0001, which together covered roughly 99% of the repertoires. The TCS score was defined as the ratio of F50 (clonal expansion) to E x V (chaos), calculated using BLOSUM62-based TCRdist between CDR3 peptides within each V-J. Welch's t-statistics and random forest reduced 500 to 650 V-J features to under 15, which were used in a naive Bayes classifier (R e1071). The raw public data were reprocessed by TCRdb itself: fastp quality trimming at Q25, MiXCR clonotype calling, in-frame beta chains only. Each entry merges the rows of one CDR3 protein and shows their most common DNA and genes. None of the V and J calls come from the authors' own analysis; TCRdb made them. The table for this sample lists over 300,000 distinct CDR3 sequences; 14% of them were counted only once. 11% of the sample is in the top ten clones.

Graves' hyperthyroidism was defined as stable when no progression to ophthalmopathy occurred over 18 months of follow-up. Hyperthyroidism patients were newly diagnosed, had a disease duration of under 2 months, and were aged 18 to 65 years. The study excluded patients with uncontrolled infections, other autoimmune diseases, pregnancy or lactation. Diagnoses relied on clinical symptoms, serum thyroxine and TRAb, thyroid ultrasound and orbital computed tomography. PBMCs were separated from 10 ml of fresh peripheral blood using Ficoll-Paque density gradient centrifugation. Trizol reagent was used to extract total RNA, and RNA quality was then checked on an Agilent 2100 Bioanalyzer. Broad study findings and their caveats: In validation, the model predicted progression to ophthalmopathy a median of approximately 6.6 months before onset, with about 67% sensitivity and about 75% specificity. A 13 V-J signature model separated ophthalmopathy from stable hyperthyroidism, with approximately 87% sensitivity and approximately 81% specificity in cross-validation and 80%/75% in testing. No statistical method was used to fix the sample size in advance, and group allocation was not hidden from the investigators. Blood samples also contained most of the expanded thyroid clonotypes (frequency above 0.001), which suggests that blood repertoires may reflect thyroid immune responses.

The receptor comes from a woman aged 55-70 years with Graves' hyperthyroidism. The sequenced sample was blood. The chain couples TRBV13 to TRBJ1-1, with the D segment identity uncertain. The nucleotides read TGTGCCAGCAGCTTAGATCAAAGGAACATGAACACTGAAGCTTTCTTT. Its translation is CASSLDQRNMNTEAFF.